What follows are 5 T cell receptor beta chains derived from one specimen sequenced in a study of T cells in Graves' hyperthyroidism and ophthalmopathy. Regions amplified from RNA transcripts were the TCR beta CDR3 regions. The study used the HTBI primer set for a first-round RT-PCR of the TCR CDR3. TCRdb passed the multiplex PCR reads through MiXCR, listing each CDR3 protein once. The table records about 350,000 distinct CDR3 sequences, roughly 20% of them present only once. What was sequenced was blood. These receptors originate from a woman aged 40 to 50 with Graves' ophthalmopathy.

This clonotype was seen many times. The chain has TRBV28 and TRBJ1-5, with D tentatively TRBD1 (6 bases). The CDR3 consists of 15 residues. Germline lookup yields CDR1 MDHEN and CDR2 SYDVKM. V was pared by 4 bases and J by 2 bases, with 12 bases between. As DNA, the CDR3 is TGTGCCAGCAGTTCAGGGGTTTTGGGCAATCAGCCCCAGCATTTT. Translated, it gives CASSSGVLGNQPQHF.

This clonotype was detected once. The rearrangement uses TRBV6-5 and TRBJ2-5, with 7 bases lining up with TRBD2. CDR1 is MNHEY, CDR2 SVGAGI, per germline. V lost 4 bases and J lost 2; bases outside the gene matches: 7. The CDR3 has 15 amino acids. CDR3 DNA sequence: TGTGCCAGCAGTTTGGCGGGAGACCTACAAGAGACCCAGTACTTC. It is translated as CASSLAGDLQETQYF.

This clonotype was detected a few times. A much larger clone differs from this one at a single base, so this may be a read error. The chain links TRBV5-5 to TRBJ1-2, with a tentative D call TRBD1 (5 bases). The CDR3 has 16 amino acids. Germline V lookup: CDR1 SGHKS, CDR2 YYEKEE (reference sequence). CDR3 DNA sequence: TGTACCAGCAGCTGGGGTGGCCCTACAGGATCTTATGGCTACACCTTC. As protein: CTSSWGGPTGSYGYTF.

This clonotype was recorded at least ten times. The J gene is TRBJ2-3, the V gene TRBV12-3 or TRBV12-4, with 8 bases lining up with TRBD1. The J segment lost 7 bases and the V segment lost 6 bases, leaving 12 bases of the junction unmatched. The CDR3 is 15 residues long. The CDR3 DNA reads as TGTGCCAGCAGCCACAGGGGGGTGGGAAGATATACGCAGTATTTT. Its translation is CASSHRGVGRYTQYF.

This clonotype was counted ten times or more. The chain has TRBV7-2 and TRBJ2-7; the D gene could be TRBD1 or TRBD2 (5 bases each). With 5 bases removed from V and 2 bases from J, the gap between germline ends came to 13 bases. From germline, CDR1 is SGHTA and CDR2 FQGNSA. CDR3 length: 14 residues. DNA of the CDR3: TGTGCCAGCAGCCGGGACGGATTTACCTACGAGCAGTACTTC. It yields the protein CASSRDGFTYEQYF.